A single TCR beta chain is shown here with its context. V trimming: 5 bases; J trimming: 6 bases; junction bases outside the gene matches: 7. Germline V gene sequence: CDR1 LNHDA, CDR2 SQIVND (reference sequence). CDR3 length: 14 amino acids. Assay used: immunoSEQ multiplex PCR; TCRdb lists only in-frame clones, some missing. The sample has approximately 110,000 clones; approximately 81% are singletons. This specimen belongs to a study of blood T cell repertoires in COVID-19. The wider study: PBMCs, B-cell-depleted T cells, or T cells were the source of the cDNA or gDNA that made up the material.

The TCR originated in a human donor in a cohort sampled during active COVID-19. This chain connects TRBV19 to TRBJ2-7; 10 bases agree with TRBD1. Input material: peripheral blood. The CDR3: CASSPRTGGLEQYF. DNA of the CDR3: TGTGCCAGTAGTCCTAGGACAGGGGGACTCGAGCAGTACTTC.